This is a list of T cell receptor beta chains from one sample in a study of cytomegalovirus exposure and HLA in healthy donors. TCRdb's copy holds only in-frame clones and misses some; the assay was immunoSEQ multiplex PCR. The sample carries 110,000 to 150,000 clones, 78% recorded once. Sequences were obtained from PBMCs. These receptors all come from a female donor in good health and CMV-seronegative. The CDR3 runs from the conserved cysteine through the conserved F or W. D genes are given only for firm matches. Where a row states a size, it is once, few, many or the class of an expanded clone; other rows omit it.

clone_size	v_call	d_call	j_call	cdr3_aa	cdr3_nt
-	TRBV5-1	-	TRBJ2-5	CASSLGTVREVYF	TGCGCCAGCAGCTTGGGGACAGTTCGGGAGGTGTACTTC
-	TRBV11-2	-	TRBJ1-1	CASSYTGSVDTEAFF	TGTGCCAGCAGCTATACAGGGTCGGTCGACACTGAAGCTTTCTTT
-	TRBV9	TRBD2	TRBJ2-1	CASSVTRGTHNEQFF	TGTGCCAGCAGCGTAACGCGGGGGACCCACAATGAGCAGTTCTTC
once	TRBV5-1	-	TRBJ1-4	CASSREPADEKLFF	TGCGCCAGCAGCCGGGAACCCGCAGATGAAAAACTGTTTTTT
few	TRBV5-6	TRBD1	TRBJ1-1	CASSLGGQGSTEAFF	TGTGCCAGCAGCTTGGGGGGACAGGGGAGCACTGAAGCTTTCTTT
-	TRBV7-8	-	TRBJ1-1	CASSQAHTEAFF	TGTGCCAGCAGCCAAGCTCACACTGAAGCTTTCTTT
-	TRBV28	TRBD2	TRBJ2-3	CASSFLLAASTDTQYF	TGTGCCAGCAGTTTTCTACTAGCGGCTAGCACAGATACGCAGTATTTT
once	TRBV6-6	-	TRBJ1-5	CASTMQARQPQHF	TGTGCCAGCACTATGCAGGCGCGTCAGCCCCAGCATTTT
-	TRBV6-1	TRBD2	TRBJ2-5	CASPASGTRQETQYF	TGTGCCAGCCCTGCCAGCGGGACCCGCCAAGAGACCCAGTACTTC
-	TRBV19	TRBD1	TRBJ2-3	CASSIETGGSTDTQYF	TGTGCCAGTAGTATAGAAACAGGGGGTAGCACAGATACGCAGTATTTT